This TCR beta chain was documented in a study of blood T cell repertoires in COVID-19. As for the study in general: Samples of COVID-19 (acute and convalescent) were obtained from the United States, Italy and Spain. T cells, B-cell-depleted T cells, or PBMCs supplied cDNA or gDNA.

Authors' analysis steps: Estimation of nucleated cell counts was performed using reference gene primer amplification. Sequencing was performed with immunoSEQ multiplex PCR; in TCRdb, only in-frame clones are kept and a portion is missing. The V and J calls and clone size are taken from that table; D and trimming were inferred from the DNA. Altogether more than 35,000 clones are present, around 84% being singletons, with the ten largest covering roughly 15%. Trimming at V came to 5 bases and at J to 2 bases, leaving 4 bases not matched to a gene. Germline V gene data show CDR1 as SGHRS and CDR2 as YFSETQ. The CDR3 is 14 residues long.

V usage is TRBV5-1 and J usage is TRBJ2-3, with TRBD2 identical over 8 bases. Sequenced sample: peripheral blood. The sequence was obtained from a man aged 50-59 years with active or convalescent COVID-19. CDR3 sequence: CASRSGLVTDTQYF. CDR3 bases: TGCGCCAGCAGGTCGGGACTAGTCACAGATACGCAGTATTTT.